The present entry profiles one T cell receptor beta chain with its context. Its target is not known. Assay: immunoSEQ multiplex PCR; the TCRdb copy retains only in-frame clones and omits some. The data show tens of thousands of clones, 80% seen once. The sample is drawn from a study of chemoradiotherapy in HPV16-positive cancers. Overall study results and limits: In HPV16-positive patients, HPV-responsive T-cell expansion tracked better recurrence-free survival.

CDR1 MNHEY and CDR2 SVGAGI come from the germline V gene. The V and J ends lost 4 bases and 2 bases respectively, with 15 bases between them. The CDR3 is 15 residues long. This TCR came from a human donor with HPV-associated anogenital cancer. V and J are TRBV6-5 and TRBJ2-7; possible D gene TRBD2, 5 bases. The sample in question was blood, obtained from a patient who underwent chemoradiotherapy. The CDR3 loop reads CASSLAPPPAYEQYF. In nucleotides, the CDR3 is TGTGCCAGCAGTTTAGCGCCACCCCCGGCCTACGAGCAGTACTTC.